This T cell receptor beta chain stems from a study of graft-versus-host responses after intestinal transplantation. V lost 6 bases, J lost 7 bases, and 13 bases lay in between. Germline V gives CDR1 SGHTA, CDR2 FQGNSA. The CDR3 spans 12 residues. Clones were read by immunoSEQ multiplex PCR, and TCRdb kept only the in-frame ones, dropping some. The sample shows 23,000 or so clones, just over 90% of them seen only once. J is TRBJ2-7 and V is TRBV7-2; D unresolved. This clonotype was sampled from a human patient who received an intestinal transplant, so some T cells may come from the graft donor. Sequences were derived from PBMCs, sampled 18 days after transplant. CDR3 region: CASSSRIGEQYF. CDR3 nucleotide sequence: TGTGCCAGCAGTTCTAGGATCGGGGAGCAGTACTTC.